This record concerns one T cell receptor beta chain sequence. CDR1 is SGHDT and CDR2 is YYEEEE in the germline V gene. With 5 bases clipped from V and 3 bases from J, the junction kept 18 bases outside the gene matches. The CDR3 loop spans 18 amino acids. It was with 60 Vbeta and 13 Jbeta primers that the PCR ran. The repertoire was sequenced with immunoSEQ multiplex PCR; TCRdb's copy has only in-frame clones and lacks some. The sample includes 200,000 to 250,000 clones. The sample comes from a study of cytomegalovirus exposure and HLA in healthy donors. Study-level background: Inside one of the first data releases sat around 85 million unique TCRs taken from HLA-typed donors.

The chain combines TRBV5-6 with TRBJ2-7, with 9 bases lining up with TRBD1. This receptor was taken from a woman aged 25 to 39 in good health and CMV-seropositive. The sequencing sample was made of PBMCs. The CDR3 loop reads CASSSPRGDGTGSYEQYF. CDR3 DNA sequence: TGTGCCAGCAGTTCACCTAGAGGAGACGGGACAGGGAGCTACGAGCAGTACTTC.